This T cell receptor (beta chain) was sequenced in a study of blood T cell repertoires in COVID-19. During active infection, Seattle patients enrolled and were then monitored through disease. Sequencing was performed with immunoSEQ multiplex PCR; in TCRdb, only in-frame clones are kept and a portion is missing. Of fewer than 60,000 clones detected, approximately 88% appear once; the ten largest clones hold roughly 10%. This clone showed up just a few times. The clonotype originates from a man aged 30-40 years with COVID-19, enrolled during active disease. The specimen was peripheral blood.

CDR3 sequence: CASSLSGGATEAFF. The CDR3, as DNA: TGTGCCAGCAGTCTCTCCGGGGGGGCCACTGAAGCTTTCTTT. The chain has TRBV28 and TRBJ1-1; D is possibly TRBD1 (6 bases). The V end lost 5 bases, the J end lost 4 bases, and 14 bases lay between the germline ends. CDR1 is MDHEN, CDR2 SYDVKM, per germline. This CDR3 spans 14 amino acids.